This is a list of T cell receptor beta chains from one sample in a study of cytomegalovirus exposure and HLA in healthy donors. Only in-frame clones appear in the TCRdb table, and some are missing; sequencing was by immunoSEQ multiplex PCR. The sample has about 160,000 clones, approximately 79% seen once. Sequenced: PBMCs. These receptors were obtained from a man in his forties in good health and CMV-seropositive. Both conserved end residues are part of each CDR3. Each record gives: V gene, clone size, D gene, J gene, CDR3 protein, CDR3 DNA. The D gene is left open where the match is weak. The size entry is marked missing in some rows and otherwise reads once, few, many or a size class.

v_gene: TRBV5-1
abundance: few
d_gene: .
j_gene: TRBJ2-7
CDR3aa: CASSPGHGDEQYF
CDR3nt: TGCGCCAGCAGCCCGGGACATGGGGACGAGCAGTACTTC

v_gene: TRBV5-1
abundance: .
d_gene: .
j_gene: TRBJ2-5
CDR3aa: CASSITGFNQETQYF
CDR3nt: TGCGCCAGCAGCATTACGGGGTTTAACCAAGAGACCCAGTACTTC

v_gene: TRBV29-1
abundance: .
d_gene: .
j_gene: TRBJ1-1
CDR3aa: CSVEVPGGQGEAFF
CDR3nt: TGCAGCGTTGAAGTCCCCGGGGGGCAGGGTGAAGCTTTCTTT

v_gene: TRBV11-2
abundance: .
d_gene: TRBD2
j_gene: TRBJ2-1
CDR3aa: CASSSAGGRWNEQFF
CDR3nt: TGTGCCAGCAGCTCAGCGGGGGGCCGGTGGAATGAGCAGTTCTTC

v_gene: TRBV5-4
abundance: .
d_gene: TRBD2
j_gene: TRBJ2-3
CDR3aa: CATEPYMQASGALDTQYF
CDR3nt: TGTGCCACCGAACCATATATGCAGGCTAGCGGGGCATTAGATACGCAGTATTTT

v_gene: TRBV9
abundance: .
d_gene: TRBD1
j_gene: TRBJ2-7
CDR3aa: CASSPTGQGLTEQYF
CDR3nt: TGTGCCAGCAGCCCGACGGGACAGGGACTAACCGAGCAGTACTTC

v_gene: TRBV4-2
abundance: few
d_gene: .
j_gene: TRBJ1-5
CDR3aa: CASSSAGDQPQHF
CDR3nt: TGTGCCAGCAGCAGCGCCGGTGATCAGCCCCAGCATTTT

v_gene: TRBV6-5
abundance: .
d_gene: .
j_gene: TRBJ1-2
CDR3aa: CASIPGGRSNYGYTF
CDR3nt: TGTGCCAGCATTCCGGGGGGCCGGAGCAACTATGGCTACACCTTC

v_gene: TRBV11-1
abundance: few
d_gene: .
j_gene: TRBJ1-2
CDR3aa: CASSLAAGYGYTF
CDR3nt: TGTGCCAGCAGCTTAGCGGCAGGCTATGGCTACACCTTC

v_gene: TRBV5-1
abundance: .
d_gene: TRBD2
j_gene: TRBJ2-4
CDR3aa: CASSLELAGVHQYF
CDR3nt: TGCGCCAGCAGCTTGGAATTAGCGGGGGTACATCAGTACTTC

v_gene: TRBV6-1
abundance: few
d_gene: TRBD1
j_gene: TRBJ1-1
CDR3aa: CASSAQQGAEAFF
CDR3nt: TGTGCCAGCAGTGCTCAACAGGGGGCTGAAGCTTTCTTT

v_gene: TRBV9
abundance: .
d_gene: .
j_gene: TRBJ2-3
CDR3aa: CASSVGVALARTDTQYF
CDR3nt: TGTGCCAGCAGCGTTGGAGTGGCGCTAGCTAGGACAGATACGCAGTATTTT

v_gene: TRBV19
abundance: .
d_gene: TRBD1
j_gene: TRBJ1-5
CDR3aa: CASSIRTGYNQPQHF
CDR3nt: TGTGCCAGTAGTATCCGGACAGGGTATAATCAGCCCCAGCATTTT

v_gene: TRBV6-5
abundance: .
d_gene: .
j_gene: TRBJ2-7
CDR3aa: CASSPVRLGRYEQYF
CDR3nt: TGTGCCAGCAGCCCGGTGAGACTAGGGAGGTACGAGCAGTACTTC

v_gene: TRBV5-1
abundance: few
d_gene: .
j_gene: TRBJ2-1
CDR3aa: CASSLGTPKIDEQFF
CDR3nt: TGCGCCAGCAGCTTGGGGACTCCGAAAATAGATGAGCAGTTCTTC

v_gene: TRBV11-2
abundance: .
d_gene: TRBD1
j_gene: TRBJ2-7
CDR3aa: CASTTTGVEQYF
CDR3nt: TGTGCCAGCACTACTACAGGGGTCGAGCAGTACTTC

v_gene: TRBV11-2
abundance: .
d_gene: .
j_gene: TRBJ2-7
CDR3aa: CASSLGQNYEQYF
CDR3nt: TGTGCCAGCAGCCTAGGACAGAACTACGAGCAGTACTTC

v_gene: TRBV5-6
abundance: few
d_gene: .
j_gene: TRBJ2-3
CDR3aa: CASSLGTPAGDTQYF
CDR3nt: TGTGCCAGCAGCTTGGGGACTCCAGCGGGAGATACGCAGTATTTT

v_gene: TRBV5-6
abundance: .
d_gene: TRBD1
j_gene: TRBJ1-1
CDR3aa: CASSPTGALNTEAFF
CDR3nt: TGTGCCAGCAGCCCAACAGGGGCTTTGAACACTGAAGCTTTCTTT

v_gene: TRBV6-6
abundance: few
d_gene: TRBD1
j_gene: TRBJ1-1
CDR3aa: CASSSTGRTEAFF
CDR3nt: TGTGCCAGCAGTTCGACAGGGAGGACTGAAGCTTTCTTT

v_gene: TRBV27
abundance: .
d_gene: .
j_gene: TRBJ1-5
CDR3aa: CASSSPPGSEHF
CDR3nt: TGTGCCAGCAGTTCACCACCCGGGAGCGAGCATTTT

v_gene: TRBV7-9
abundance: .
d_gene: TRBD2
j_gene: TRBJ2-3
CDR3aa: CASSPSGGAGPDTQYF
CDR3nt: TGTGCCAGCAGCCCAAGCGGGGGGGCCGGTCCGGATACGCAGTATTTT

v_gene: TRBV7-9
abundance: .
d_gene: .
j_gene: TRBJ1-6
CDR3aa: CASSSALNSPLHF
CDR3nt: TGTGCCAGCAGCTCAGCCCTCAATTCACCCCTCCACTTT

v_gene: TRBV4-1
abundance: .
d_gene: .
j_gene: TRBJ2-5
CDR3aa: CASSQEGSPAETQYF
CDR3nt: TGCGCCAGCAGCCAAGAAGGGAGCCCGGCGGAGACCCAGTACTTC

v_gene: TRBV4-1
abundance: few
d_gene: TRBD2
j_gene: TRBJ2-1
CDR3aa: CASSSTSGGAGEQFF
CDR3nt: TGCGCCAGCAGCTCGACTAGCGGGGGGGCCGGAGAGCAGTTCTTC

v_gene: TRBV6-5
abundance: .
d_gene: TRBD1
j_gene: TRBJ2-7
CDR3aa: CASSNRGSEQYF
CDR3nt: TGTGCCAGCTCTAACAGGGGGAGCGAGCAGTACTTC

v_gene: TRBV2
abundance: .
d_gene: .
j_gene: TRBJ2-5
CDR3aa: CASTDGGRETQYF
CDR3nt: TGTGCCAGCACCGACGGAGGGCGGGAGACCCAGTACTTC

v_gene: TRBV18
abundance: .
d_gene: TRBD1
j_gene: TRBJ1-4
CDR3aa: CASSRSGGVNEKLFF
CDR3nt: TGTGCCAGCTCTCGTTCAGGGGGCGTGAATGAAAAACTGTTTTTT

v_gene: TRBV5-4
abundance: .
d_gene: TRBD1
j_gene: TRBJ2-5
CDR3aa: CASSWGGTGGERETQYF
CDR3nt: TGTGCCAGCAGCTGGGGTGGGACAGGGGGCGAACGAGAGACCCAGTACTTC

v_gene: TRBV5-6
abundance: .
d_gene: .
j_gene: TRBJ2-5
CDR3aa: CASSPPGGQETQYF
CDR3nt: TGTGCCAGCAGCCCCCCAGGGGGGCAAGAGACCCAGTACTTC

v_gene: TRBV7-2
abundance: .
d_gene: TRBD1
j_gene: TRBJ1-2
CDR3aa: CASSHWDRANYGYTF
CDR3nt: TGTGCCAGCAGCCACTGGGACAGGGCGAATTATGGCTACACCTTC

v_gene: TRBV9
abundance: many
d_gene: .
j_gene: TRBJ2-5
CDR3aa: CASSEGWGGLETQYF
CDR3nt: TGTGCCAGCAGCGAGGGTTGGGGGGGGCTGGAGACCCAGTACTTC

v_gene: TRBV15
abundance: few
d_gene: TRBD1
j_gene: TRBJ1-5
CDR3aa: CATSRENRGYSNQPQHF
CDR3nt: TGTGCCACCAGCAGAGAGAACAGGGGATATAGCAATCAGCCCCAGCATTTT

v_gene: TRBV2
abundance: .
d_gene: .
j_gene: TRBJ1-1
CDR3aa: CASRFRGLLHTEAFF
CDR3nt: TGTGCCAGCAGGTTCAGGGGTTTACTTCACACTGAAGCTTTCTTT

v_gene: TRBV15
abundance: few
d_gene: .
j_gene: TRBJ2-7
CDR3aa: CATSRDEGSHLSSF
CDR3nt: TGTGCCACCAGCAGAGATGAGGGATCCCATCTTTCCTCCTTC

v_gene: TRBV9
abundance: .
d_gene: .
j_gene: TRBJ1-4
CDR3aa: CASSVKESANEKLFF
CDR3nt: TGTGCCAGCAGCGTAAAGGAGAGCGCTAATGAAAAACTGTTTTTT

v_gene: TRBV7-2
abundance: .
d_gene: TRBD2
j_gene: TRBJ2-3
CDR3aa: CASSSGGASTDTQYF
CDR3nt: TGTGCCAGCAGCTCCGGGGGGGCTAGCACAGATACGCAGTATTTT

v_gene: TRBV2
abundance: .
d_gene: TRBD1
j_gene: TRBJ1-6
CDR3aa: CASSGEGQGANSPLHF
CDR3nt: TGTGCCAGCAGCGGGGAGGGACAGGGGGCGAATTCACCCCTCCACTTT

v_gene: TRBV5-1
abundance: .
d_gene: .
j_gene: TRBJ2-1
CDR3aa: CASSLAGNEQFF
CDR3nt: TGCGCCAGCAGCTTGGCCGGCAATGAGCAGTTCTTC

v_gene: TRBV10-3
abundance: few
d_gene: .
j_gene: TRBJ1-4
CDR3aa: CAISENLDRTNEKLFF
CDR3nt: TGTGCCATCAGTGAAAATCTGGACAGAACTAATGAAAAACTGTTTTTT

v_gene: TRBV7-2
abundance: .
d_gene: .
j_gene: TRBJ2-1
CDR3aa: CASSFAGKYNEQFF
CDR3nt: TGTGCCAGCAGCTTCGCCGGGAAGTACAATGAGCAGTTCTTC

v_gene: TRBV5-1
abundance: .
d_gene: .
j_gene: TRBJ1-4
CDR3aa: CASLRGETNEKLFF
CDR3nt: TGCGCCAGCTTACGGGGGGAAACTAATGAAAAACTGTTTTTT

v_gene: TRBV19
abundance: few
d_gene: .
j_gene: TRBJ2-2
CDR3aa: CASSPLRAANTGELFF
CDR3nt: TGTGCCAGTAGTCCACTCAGGGCCGCGAACACCGGGGAGCTGTTTTTT

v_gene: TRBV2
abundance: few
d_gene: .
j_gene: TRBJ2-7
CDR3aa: CATQPLVGAYEQYF
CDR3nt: TGTGCCACTCAACCCCTCGTCGGGGCCTACGAGCAGTACTTC

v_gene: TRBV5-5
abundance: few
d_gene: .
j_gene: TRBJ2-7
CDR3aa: CASSLADRRLEEQYF
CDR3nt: TGTGCCAGCAGCTTGGCCGACAGGCGATTAGAAGAGCAGTACTTC

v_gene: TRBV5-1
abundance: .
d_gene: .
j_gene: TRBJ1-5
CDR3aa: CASSLAGNQPQHF
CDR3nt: TGCGCCAGCAGCTTGGCGGGGAATCAGCCCCAGCATTTT

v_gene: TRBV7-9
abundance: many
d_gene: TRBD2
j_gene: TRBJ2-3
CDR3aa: CASSPQARGVADTQYF
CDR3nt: TGTGCCAGCAGTCCCCAGGCCCGGGGGGTGGCAGATACGCAGTATTTT

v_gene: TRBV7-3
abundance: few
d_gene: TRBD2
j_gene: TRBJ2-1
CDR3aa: CASSDGLAKGNEQFF
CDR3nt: TGTGCCAGCAGCGACGGACTAGCAAAGGGCAATGAGCAGTTCTTC

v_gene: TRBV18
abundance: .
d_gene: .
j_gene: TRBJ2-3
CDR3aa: CASSPLPRGSPDTQYF
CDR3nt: TGTGCCAGCTCACCCCTCCCTCGGGGGTCCCCAGATACGCAGTATTTT

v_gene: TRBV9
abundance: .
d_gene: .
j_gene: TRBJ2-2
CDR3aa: CASSVAVANTGELFF
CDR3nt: TGTGCCAGCAGCGTAGCGGTCGCGAACACCGGGGAGCTGTTTTTT